This TCR beta chain was captured in a study of graft-versus-host responses after intestinal transplantation. In the study overall: Transplants were multivisceral, liver-intestinal, or isolated intestinal. All recipients got anti-thymocyte globulin induction, then tacrolimus and steroids for three to four years. Whole-study results and caveats: Declining HvG levels early post-transplant were linked to peak circulating GvH clone levels. The recipient marrow held GvH clones, and some of them showed up first in ileum or blood.

V shed 4 bases, J shed 5 bases, and the junction held 5 bases outside the gene matches. CDR1 is SGHTA and CDR2 is FQGTGA in the germline V gene. The CDR3 loop spans 14 amino acids. Note on this clone: Its antigen is not known.

The assay was immunoSEQ multiplex PCR, and TCRdb's table has in-frame clones only and misses some. This table has about 59,000 clones, almost 95% appearing once. The source material was unstimulated CD4+ T cells sorted from spleen or lymph node cells, sampled before transplant. The sequence was collected from a human donor who was the organ donor for an intestinal transplant. The genes are TRBV7-3 and TRBJ2-5, with 9 bases that match TRBD2. The CDR3 nucleotides read TGTGCCAGCAGCTCAGCGGGGGGCCTGGAGACCCAGTACTTC. The encoded protein is CASSSAGGLETQYF. Based on the CDR3 plus reference TRBV7-3 and TRBJ2-5, the full variable domain is GAGVSQTPSNKVTEKGKYVELRCDPISGHTALYWYRQSLGQGPEFLIYFQGTGAADDSGLPNDRFFAVRPEGSVSTLKIQRTERGDSAVYLCASSSAGGLETQYFGPGTRLLVL.